This T cell receptor (beta chain) is drawn from a study of T cell changes during pregnancy in multiple sclerosis. Sequencing used immunoSEQ multiplex PCR; TCRdb keeps in-frame clones, though not all of them. The sample has approximately 84,000 clones; approximately 93% are singletons. Sample: peripheral blood, taken in the second trimester of pregnancy. This receptor was taken from a female donor in good health, enrolled as a control in a pregnancy study.

CDR3 region: CASSLAGSSYEQYF. The CDR3 DNA is TGTGCCAGCAGCTTGGCAGGTTCCTCCTACGAGCAGTACTTC. The V call is TRBV5-6, the J call TRBJ2-7; D uncertain. CDR1 is SGHDT, CDR2 YYEEEE, per germline. Trimming cost V 0 bases and J 0 bases, with 7 bases left between them. This CDR3 has 14 residues.